These 5 T cell receptor beta chains originate from one sample sequenced in a study of CD4 T cell repertoires in COVID-19. The assay was immunoSEQ multiplex PCR, and TCRdb's table has in-frame clones only and misses some. Among about 75,000 clones listed, around 82% were seen once. Sequencing used CD4+ T cells from peripheral blood, obtained after recovery from COVID-19. These receptors all stem from a human donor who had COVID-19.

The chain employs TRBV19 and TRBJ2-2; TRBD1 aligns across 8 bases. The junction had 6 bases not matched to a gene; V was cut back by 4 bases and J by 5 bases. Germline V gene sequence: CDR1 LNHDA, CDR2 SQIVND (reference sequence). CDR3 length: 15 amino acids. The CDR3 nucleotides read TGTGCCAGTAGTAATTCCCGACAGGGGACCGGGGAGCTGTTTTTT. As protein: CASSNSRQGTGELFF.

The rearrangement links TRBV6-5 to TRBJ1-3; no clear D gene. The CDR3 contains 15 residues. Germline V lookup: CDR1 MNHEY, CDR2 SVGAGI. Trimming removed 5 bases from V and 0 bases from J, with 11 bases in between. The CDR3 coding sequence is TGTGCCAGCAGTCCTCCACAGAGCTCTGGAAACACCATATATTTT. Its translation is CASSPPQSSGNTIYF.

The rearrangement uses TRBV6-2 or TRBV6-3 and TRBJ2-7; 14 nucleotides agree with TRBD2. From germline, CDR1 is MNHEY and CDR2 SVGEGT. Trimming cost V 2 bases and J 2 bases; bases outside gene matches: 2. This CDR3 comprises 16 residues. Here the CDR3 reads CASSYGTSGGTYEQYF. CDR3 nucleotides: TGTGCCAGCAGTTACGGGACTAGCGGGGGAACCTACGAGCAGTACTTC.

This chain joins TRBV7-3 and TRBJ2-5, with D unresolved. Germline V lookup: CDR1 SGHTA, CDR2 FQGTGA. The CDR3 has 15 residues. Trimming removed 0 bases at V and 7 bases at J, with 15 bases between. CDR3 sequence: CASSLTGASPGTQYF. The CDR3 nucleotides read TGTGCCAGCAGCTTAACGGGTGCCAGCCCGGGGACCCAGTACTTC.

The gene calls are TRBV5-1 and TRBJ1-1, with TRBD1 identical over 7 bases. The CDR3 runs to 13 residues. Looked up from germline, CDR1 is SGHRS and CDR2 is YFSETQ. V was pared by 4 bases and J by 3 bases, with 3 bases of the junction left unmatched. This CDR3 is CASSRDRDTEAFF. The CDR3 DNA reads TGCGCCAGCAGCCGAGACAGGGACACTGAAGCTTTCTTT.